Below, 14 T cell receptor beta chains from the same sample are listed, as sequenced in a study of regulatory T cells in long-lasting Graves disease. Time point reported: persistent/refractory GD, antithyroid drugs over 5 years with positive TRAb. Generation of the TCR library employed RNA extracted from PBMCs. Both iRepertoire HTBI primers and Arm-PCR of CDR3 regions were used to build the TCR beta libraries. TCRdb processed the multiplex PCR reads anew with MiXCR; each CDR3 protein has one entry. The sample shows 300,000 to 500,000 distinct CDR3 sequences, 20% to 25% of them seen only once. The sample consisted of peripheral blood mononuclear cells (PBMCs), taken when the disease was refractory, from a patient treated with antithyroid drugs. The source of these receptors is a female donor with Graves disease.

This clonotype was detected only a few times. The chain employs TRBV19 and TRBJ2-7, with TRBD1 identical over 8 bases. CDR3 length: 17 residues. V lost 9 bases to trimming and J lost 2 bases; unmatched junction nucleotides: 18. CDR1 and CDR2 (germline): LNHDA, SQIVND (reference sequence). Written as DNA, the CDR3 is TGTGCCAGCTCGAAACAGGGGGGTACCATCCAGGCCTACGAGCAGTACTTC. This translates into CASSKQGGTIQAYEQYF.

There are a few counts of this clonotype. The V call is TRBV13, the J call TRBJ2-7; D is unresolved. Deletions cut 5 bases from V and 6 bases from J, with 11 bases between. CDR1 is PRHDT, CDR2 FYEKMQ, per germline (reference sequence). The CDR3 consists of 12 residues. The CDR3 DNA is TGTGCCAGCAGCCTTCCCCTATCCGAGCAGTACTTC. This codes for CASSLPLSEQYF.

In its sample, this clonotype was seen many times. CDR3 loop: CASSADSRGTEAFF. The CDR3 DNA follows: TGTGCCAGCAGCGCGGACAGCCGAGGTACTGAAGCTTTCTTT. The chain joins TRBV6-1 to TRBJ1-1; D is perhaps TRBD1 (6 bases). The V and J ends lost 6 bases and 5 bases respectively, with 16 bases between them. Germline loops: CDR1 MNHNS, CDR2 SASEGT. The CDR3 is 14 amino acids.

The chain has TRBV20-1 and TRBJ1-1; tentative D call: TRBD1 (6 bases). The CDR3 contains 14 residues. V was pared by 3 bases and J by 1 base, with 12 bases between. The germline CDR1 and CDR2 sequences are DFQATT and SNEGSKA (reference sequence). CDR3 DNA sequence: TGCAGTGCTAGTCCCGGGACACAGAACACTGAAGCTTTCTTT. Its translation is CSASPGTQNTEAFF.

V gene TRBV9 combines with J gene TRBJ1-2; 10 nucleotides agree with TRBD1. The CDR3 totals 14 residues. CDR1 is SGDLS and CDR2 is YYNGEE in the germline V gene. V lost 3 bases, J lost 6 bases, and 5 bases stayed unmatched. The CDR3 DNA reads as TGTGCCAGCAGCGCCGAGACAGGGGGCAATGGCTACACCTTC. Protein sequence: CASSAETGGNGYTF.

The chain recombines TRBV28 with TRBJ2-1; 10 bases line up with TRBD1. J was trimmed by 4 bases and V by 6 bases; bases with no gene match: 3. The CDR3 runs to 14 residues. The V gene's germline CDR1 is MDHEN and CDR2 SYDVKM. CDR3 DNA: TGTGCCAGCAGGGGACAGGGGTGGTACAATGAGCAGTTCTTC. It encodes CASRGQGWYNEQFF.

The CDR3, as DNA: TGTGCCAGCAGCCAAGACAGACCGATCTACGAGCAGTACTTC. Amino acids: CASSQDRPIYEQYF. The chain links TRBV7-9 to TRBJ2-7, with D tentatively TRBD1 (5 bases). The V and J ends lost 5 bases and 3 bases respectively, with 14 bases between them. The CDR3 loop spans 14 amino acids. Germline V gene data show CDR1 as SEHNR and CDR2 as FQNEAQ (reference sequence).

This clonotype was seen repeatedly, ten times or more. This sequence joins TRBV3-1 and TRBJ2-5; D not certain. Germline values: CDR1 LGHDT, CDR2 YNNKEL (reference sequence). The CDR3 has 13 amino acids. V lost 5 bases to trimming and J lost 1 base, with 8 bases between them. The CDR3 spells CASSGWVQETQYF. CDR3 bases: TGTGCCAGCAGCGGGTGGGTCCAAGAGACCCAGTACTTC.

A few counts support this clonotype. The V and J genes are TRBV20-1 and TRBJ2-7; D perhaps matches TRBD1 (6 bases). In germline, CDR1 is DFQATT, CDR2 SNEGSKA (reference sequence). The V gene lost 4 bases and the J gene lost 2 bases, with 15 bases spanning the gap. The CDR3 sequence is 14 residues long. The CDR3 spells CSAIRDIRPYEQYF. CDR3 bases: TGCAGTGCTATTAGGGACATCCGTCCCTACGAGCAGTACTTC.

The V call is TRBV7-2, the J call TRBJ2-7; TRBD2 aligns across 10 bases. This CDR3 contains 16 residues. V dropped 8 bases and J dropped 3; count of bases not matched to a gene: 13. Germline V lookup: CDR1 SGHTA, CDR2 FQGNSA. As DNA, the CDR3 is TGTGCCAGCGGGACTAGCGAAATCCCGACGCTCTACGAGCAGTACTTC. This gives the protein CASGTSEIPTLYEQYF.

This clonotype turned up a few times. The genes are TRBV20-1 and TRBJ2-7; no definite D call. V was trimmed by 0 bases and J by 5 bases, leaving 5 bases between them. Germline values: CDR1 DFQATT, CDR2 SNEGSKA (reference sequence). This CDR3 is 11 amino acids long. The CDR3, as DNA: TGCAGTGCTAGAGATCGTGACGAGCAGTACTTC. Translating it yields CSARDRDEQYF.

This clonotype occurred many times. The chain recombines TRBV30 with TRBJ2-5; no reliable D call. The CDR3 runs to 12 residues. Trimming pared 1 base from V and 2 bases from J, leaving 5 bases between. Per germline, CDR1 GTSNPN and CDR2 SVGIG (reference sequence). The CDR3 nucleotides are TGTGCCTGGAGTGGCCTGCAAGAGACCCAGTACTTC. It codes for CAWSGLQETQYF. The variable domain in full, with the rest retrieved from reference TRBV30 and TRBJ2-5, is SQTIHQWPATLVQPVGSPLSLECTVEGTSNPNLYWYRQAAGRGLQLLFYSVGIGQISSEVPQNLSASRPQDRQFILSSKKLLLSDSGFYLCAWSGLQETQYFGPGTRLLVL.

This clonotype appeared many times. The V call is TRBV28, the J call TRBJ1-1; D gene unclear. V lost 2 bases to trimming and J lost 0 bases, with 7 bases between them. This CDR3 comprises 14 residues. Germline V gene data show CDR1 as MDHEN and CDR2 as SYDVKM. CDR3 in amino acids: CASSLDQVNTEAFF. The CDR3 bases are TGTGCCAGCAGTTTAGATCAGGTGAACACTGAAGCTTTCTTT.

This clonotype was counted between two and nine times. Relative to the germline gene, one junction end is altered; a read error may explain this. This chain joins TRBV27 and TRBJ2-2; D perhaps matches TRBD1 (6 bases). The CDR3 sequence is 15 residues long. CDR1 MNHEY and CDR2 SMNVEV come from the germline V gene (reference sequence). The CDR3 region is CASSLMGHRTEELFF. DNA of the CDR3: TGTGCCAGCAGTTTAATGGGACACCGGACCGAGGAGCTGTTTTTT.